Listed here are 12 T cell receptor beta chains from one sample, sequenced in a study of shared clonotypes between healthy human individuals. Only in-frame clones appear in the TCRdb table, and some are missing; sequencing was by immunoSEQ multiplex PCR. Seen here are fewer than 850,000 clones, around 96% observed once, and the top ten hold around 0.25%. Terminally differentiated effector memory CD45RA+ cells were left out of the naive CD8 fraction, which was CD45RO-negative and positively selected for CCR7. Sequenced input: naive CD8+ T cells sorted from blood. Receptor source: a man aged 30-40 years in good health.

The rearrangement uses TRBV14 and TRBJ2-5; perhaps TRBD1 as D (6 bases). Germline CDR1 is SGHDN and CDR2 is FVKESK. This CDR3 has 14 amino acids. Trimming took 2 bases from V and 3 from J, leaving 10 bases between them. CDR3 bases: TGTGCCAGCAGCCAATACAGGGCCAAAGAGACCCAGTACTTC. This translates into CASSQYRAKETQYF.

The chain is built from TRBV7-9 and TRBJ1-5, with 8 bases aligning to TRBD1. The CDR3 is 12 amino acids. The germline V gene encodes CDR1 SEHNR and CDR2 FQNEAQ (reference sequence). Trimming at V came to 10 bases and at J to 5 bases, leaving 4 bases not matched to a gene. The CDR3 here is CAMSQGDQPQHF. The CDR3, as DNA: TGTGCCATGTCACAGGGGGATCAGCCCCAGCATTTT.

As for this clone: Other DNA sequences within the sample encode an identical CDR3. The chain has TRBV27 and TRBJ2-7, with D tentatively TRBD2 (6 bases). Germline values: CDR1 MNHEY, CDR2 SMNVEV (reference sequence). The CDR3 consists of 14 residues. Trimming stripped 1 base from V and 3 bases from J, with 10 bases between. The CDR3: CASSLYSGSYEQYF. CDR3 nucleotide sequence: TGTGCCAGCAGTTTATACTCCGGGAGCTACGAGCAGTACTTC.

The chain joins TRBV15 to TRBJ2-7; 10 nucleotides align to TRBD2. The ends lost 4 bases at V and 2 bases at J; junction bases unmatched: 8. Per germline, CDR1 LNHNV and CDR2 YYDKDF (reference sequence). The CDR3 loop spans 16 amino acids. This chain's CDR3 is CATSMLTSGPPYEQYF. CDR3 in DNA: TGTGCCACCAGCATGCTGACTAGCGGGCCCCCCTACGAGCAGTACTTC. Drawing the rest from reference TRBV15 and TRBJ2-7, the complete variable domain is DAMVIQNPRYQVTQFGKPVTLSCSQTLNHNVMYWYQQKSSQAPKLLFHYYDKDFNNEADTPDNFQSRRPNTSFCFLDIRSPGLGDTAMYLCATSMLTSGPPYEQYFGPGTRLTVT.

The chain links TRBV6-5 to TRBJ2-5; 9 nucleotides align to TRBD2. CDR3 size: 16 residues. Trimming cost V 2 bases and J 1 base; bases outside gene matches: 5. The germline CDR1 and CDR2 sequences are MNHEY and SVGAGI. Here the CDR3 DNA reads TGTGCCAGCAGTTACAGAGCGGGAGGAGTCCAAGAGACCCAGTACTTC. Protein sequence: CASSYRAGGVQETQYF.

The rearrangement joins TRBV28 to TRBJ2-7, with 10 bases that match TRBD1. Looked up from germline, CDR1 is MDHEN and CDR2 is SYDVKM. With 7 bases clipped from V and 2 bases from J, the junction kept 5 bases outside the gene matches. The CDR3 totals 14 residues. The CDR3 DNA reads as TGTGCCAGCATGGCCGGGACAGGGGCCTACGAGCAGTACTTC. Its protein is CASMAGTGAYEQYF. Full variable domain (remainder filled in from reference TRBV28 and TRBJ2-7): DVKVTQSSRYLVKRTGEKVFLECVQDMDHENMFWYRQDPGLGLRLIYFSYDVKMKEKGDIPEGYSVSREKKERFSLILESASTNQTSMYLCASMAGTGAYEQYFGPGTRLTVT.

The rearrangement uses TRBV9 and TRBJ1-3, with TRBD1 matching 7 bases. J gave up 3 bases and V 4 bases, and 1 base lay outside the gene matches. The CDR3 covers 13 residues. The germline gives CDR1 SGDLS, CDR2 YYNGEE. Here the CDR3 reads CASSPGGGNTIYF. The DNA of the CDR3 is TGTGCCAGCAGCCCAGGGGGTGGAAACACCATATATTTT.

The rearrangement uses TRBV6-4 and TRBJ2-3, with D perhaps TRBD2 (5 bases). Germline V gene sequence: CDR1 MRHNA, CDR2 SNTAGT. There are 15 residues in the CDR3. Trimming stripped 0 bases from V and 9 bases from J, with 16 bases between. In DNA form, the CDR3 reads TGTGCCAGCAGTGACTCTCGCTATGGGGAGTCCACGCAGTATTTT. This encodes CASSDSRYGESTQYF.

The V gene is TRBV27, the J gene TRBJ2-7; TRBD2 matches at 9 bases. The CDR3 totals 16 residues. V lost 0 bases and J lost 0; bases outside the gene matches: 3. The germline CDR1 and CDR2 sequences are MNHEY and SMNVEV (reference sequence). The CDR3 reads CASSLSRSGSSYEQYF. The CDR3 DNA reads TGTGCCAGCAGTTTATCTCGTAGCGGGAGCTCCTACGAGCAGTACTTC.

The chain carries TRBV7-9 and TRBJ2-7; TRBD2 agrees at 13 bases. The CDR3 extends over 15 amino acids. Germline lookup yields CDR1 SEHNR and CDR2 FQNEAQ (reference sequence). V dropped 6 bases and J dropped 5; count of bases not matched to a gene: 7. The CDR3 nucleotides read TGTGCCAGCAGGGGGACTAGCGGGACTTCCAACGAGCAGTACTTC. It specifies CASRGTSGTSNEQYF.

This chain joins TRBV29-1 and TRBJ2-2, with 7 bases aligning to TRBD1. The CDR3 totals 16 residues. Losses at the gene ends were 0 bases for V and 5 bases for J; bases not matched to a gene: 9. CDR1 is SQVTM and CDR2 is ANQGSEA in the germline V gene. CDR3: CSVEEPGQLRTGELFF. The DNA for the CDR3 is TGCAGCGTTGAAGAACCGGGACAGCTTCGAACCGGGGAGCTGTTTTTT.

The rearrangement joins TRBV9 to TRBJ1-2; no definite D call. This CDR3 is built from 12 residues. V dropped 7 bases and J dropped 7 bases, with 14 bases sitting between them. CDR1 is SGDLS and CDR2 is YYNGEE in the germline V gene. The CDR3 loop is CASERAGFGYTF. In DNA form, the CDR3 reads TGTGCCAGCGAAAGAGCGGGGTTTGGCTACACCTTC. The entire variable domain, with the rest obtained from reference TRBV9 and TRBJ1-2, is as follows: DSGVTQTPKHLITATGQRVTLRCSPRSGDLSVYWYQQSLDQGLQFLIQYYNGEERAKGNILERFSAQQFPDLHSELNLSSLELGDSALYFCASERAGFGYTFGSGTRLTVV.